This TCR beta chain was observed in a study of T cell responses to AZD1222 COVID-19 vaccine. Notes on the study in general: The number of AZD1222 recipients seropositive at baseline was only five to seven. A reported finding is that nearly half of spike-specific TCRs target unmutated variant regions. Rises in breadth and depth of Spike-specific TCRs came after two AZD1222 doses.

In this sample, this clone turned up once. The antigen is not known. The length of the CDR3 is 15 residues. After removal of 4 bases from V and 5 bases from J, the junction contained 5 bases not matched to a gene. Per germline, CDR1 SNHLY and CDR2 FYNNEI. Produced via immunoSEQ multiplex PCR; TCRdb's table is partial and in-frame only. This repertoire shows about 160,000 clones, 85% to 90% found once; its top ten account for roughly 6.9%. This sequence originates from an adult in good health. J is TRBJ2-2 and V is TRBV2; 9 nucleotides line up with TRBD1. Sample: peripheral blood, taken on day 0 of AZD1222 vaccination. The CDR3, as DNA: TGTGCCAGCAGTGGGGACAGGGTTGGAACCGGGGAGCTGTTTTTT. It codes for CASSGDRVGTGELFF. The variable domain in full, completed from reference TRBV2 and TRBJ2-2, reads EPEVTQTPSHQVTQMGQEVILRCVPISNHLYFYWYRQILGQKVEFLVSFYNNEISEKSEIFDDQFSVERPDGSNFTLKIRSTKLEDSAMYFCASSGDRVGTGELFFGEGSRLTVL.